This T cell receptor (beta chain) was sequenced during a study of PD-1 blockade in classical Hodgkin lymphoma. The patients all showed relapse after autologous stem cell transplantation, while their brentuximab vedotin exposure varied. Best response was recorded as complete response, partial response or progressive disease. This CDR3 spans 20 amino acids. Per the germline V gene, CDR1 is SGHRS and CDR2 is YFSETQ. Trimming at V came to 0 bases and at J to 1 base, leaving 11 bases not matched to a gene. General study results and limits: Compared with baseline, CD4+ but not CD8+ TCR diversity had risen significantly by C4D1.

A note on this clone: Its antigen is still unknown.

The repertoire was sequenced with immunoSEQ multiplex PCR; TCRdb's copy has only in-frame clones and lacks some. The table includes 90,000 or so clones, about nine tenths detected once. The source material was peripheral blood mononuclear cells (PBMCs), sampled before the second cycle of nivolumab. The chain carries TRBV5-1 and TRBJ2-5; TRBD2 agrees at 14 bases. The receptor was isolated from a human donor with classical Hodgkin lymphoma. The CDR3 region is CASSLGLAGGPPNFQETQYF. CDR3 in DNA: TGCGCCAGCAGCTTGGGACTAGCGGGAGGGCCGCCCAATTTCCAAGAGACCCAGTACTTC.